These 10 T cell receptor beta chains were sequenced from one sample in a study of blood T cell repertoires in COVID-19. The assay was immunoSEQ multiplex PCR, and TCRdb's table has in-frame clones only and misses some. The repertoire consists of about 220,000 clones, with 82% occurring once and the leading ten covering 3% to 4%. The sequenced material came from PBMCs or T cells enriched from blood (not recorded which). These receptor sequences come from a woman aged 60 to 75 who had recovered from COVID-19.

CDR3: CASSVPQPSGNGYTF. In DNA form, the CDR3 reads TGTGCCAGTAGTGTACCTCAACCGTCGGGAAATGGCTACACCTTC. V gene TRBV19 combines with J gene TRBJ1-2; D gene ambiguous. CDR1 and CDR2 from the germline V gene are LNHDA and SQIVND (reference sequence). V gave up 5 bases and J gave up 6 bases, with 19 bases separating them. This CDR3 region has 15 residues.

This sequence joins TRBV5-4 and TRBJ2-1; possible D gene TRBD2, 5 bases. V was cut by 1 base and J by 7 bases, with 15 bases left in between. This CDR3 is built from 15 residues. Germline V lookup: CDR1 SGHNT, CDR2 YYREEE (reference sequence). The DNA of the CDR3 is TGTGCCAGCAGCTTGTTGGGGTATCCGGGGAATGAGCAGTTCTTC. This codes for CASSLLGYPGNEQFF.

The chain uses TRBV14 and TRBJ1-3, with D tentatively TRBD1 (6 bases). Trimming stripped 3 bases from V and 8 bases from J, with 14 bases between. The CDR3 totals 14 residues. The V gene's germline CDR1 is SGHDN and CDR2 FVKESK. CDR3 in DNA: TGTGCCAGCAGCCAGAGGGACAAATTGGACACCATATATTTT. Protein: CASSQRDKLDTIYF.

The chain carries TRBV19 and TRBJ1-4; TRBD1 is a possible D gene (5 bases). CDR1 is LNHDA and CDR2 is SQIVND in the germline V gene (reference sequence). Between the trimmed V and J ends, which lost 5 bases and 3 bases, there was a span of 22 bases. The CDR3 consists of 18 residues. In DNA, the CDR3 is TGTGCCAGTAGTGCCCTGGGACGTACCGGGAGGTCTAATGAAAAACTGTTTTTT. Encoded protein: CASSALGRTGRSNEKLFF.

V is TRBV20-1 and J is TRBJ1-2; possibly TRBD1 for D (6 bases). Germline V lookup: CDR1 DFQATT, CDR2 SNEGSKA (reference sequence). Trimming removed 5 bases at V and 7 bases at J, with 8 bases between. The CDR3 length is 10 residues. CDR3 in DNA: TGCAGTGCTCCGGACAGTGGCTACACCTTC. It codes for CSAPDSGYTF.

CDR3 sequence (DNA): TGTGCCAGCAGCGTTACGAGCAGGGGGGAAAATGAGCAGTTCTTC. Translation gives CASSVTSRGENEQFF. The genes are TRBV9 and TRBJ2-1; a possible D gene is TRBD1 (7 bases). V was shortened by 2 bases and J by 7 bases, with 16 bases between the two germline ends. CDR1 is SGDLS and CDR2 is YYNGEE in the germline V gene. The CDR3 runs 15 residues.

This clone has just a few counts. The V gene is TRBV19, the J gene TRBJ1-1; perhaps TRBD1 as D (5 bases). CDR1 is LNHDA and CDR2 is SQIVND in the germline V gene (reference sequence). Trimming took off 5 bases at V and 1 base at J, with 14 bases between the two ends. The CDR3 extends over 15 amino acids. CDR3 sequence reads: CASSPKVGGNTEAFF. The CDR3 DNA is TGTGCCAGTAGTCCAAAGGTCGGGGGGAACACTGAAGCTTTCTTT.

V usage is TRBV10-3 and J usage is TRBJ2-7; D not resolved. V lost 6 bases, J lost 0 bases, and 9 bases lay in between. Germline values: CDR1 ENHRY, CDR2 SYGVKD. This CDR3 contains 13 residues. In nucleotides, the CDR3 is TGTGCCATCAGCCCGGGTTACTCCTACGAGCAGTACTTC. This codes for CAISPGYSYEQYF.

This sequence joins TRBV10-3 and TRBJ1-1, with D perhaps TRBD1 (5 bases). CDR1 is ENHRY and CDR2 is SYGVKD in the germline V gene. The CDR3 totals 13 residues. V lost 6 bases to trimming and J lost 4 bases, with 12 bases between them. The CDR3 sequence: CAIRGEGGTEAFF. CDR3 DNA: TGTGCCATCAGAGGGGAGGGAGGCACTGAAGCTTTCTTT.

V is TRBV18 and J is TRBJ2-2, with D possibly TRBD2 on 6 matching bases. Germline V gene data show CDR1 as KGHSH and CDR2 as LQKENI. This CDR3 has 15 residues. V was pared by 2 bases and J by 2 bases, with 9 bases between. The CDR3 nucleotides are TGTGCCAGCTCACCAGGGACTCTTAACACCGGGGAGCTGTTTTTT. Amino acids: CASSPGTLNTGELFF.